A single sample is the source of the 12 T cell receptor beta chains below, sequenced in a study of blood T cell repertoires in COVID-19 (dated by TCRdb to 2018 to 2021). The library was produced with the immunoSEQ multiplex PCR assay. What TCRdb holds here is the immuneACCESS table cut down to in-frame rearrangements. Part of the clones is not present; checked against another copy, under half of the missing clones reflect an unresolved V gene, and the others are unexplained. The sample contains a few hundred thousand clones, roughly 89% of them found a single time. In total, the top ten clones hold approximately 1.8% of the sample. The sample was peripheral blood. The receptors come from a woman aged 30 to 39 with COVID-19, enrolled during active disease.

CDR3 bases: TGTGCCAGCAGTGAAGTGTGGGGGGGCTACAATGAGCAGTTCTTC. Its translation is CASSEVWGGYNEQFF. The V and J genes are TRBV2 and TRBJ2-1, with 7 bases matching TRBD2. Germline V gene lookup returns CDR1 SNHLY and CDR2 FYNNEI. This CDR3 contains 15 residues. The trim removed 1 base at V and 3 bases at J, leaving 3 bases unmatched.

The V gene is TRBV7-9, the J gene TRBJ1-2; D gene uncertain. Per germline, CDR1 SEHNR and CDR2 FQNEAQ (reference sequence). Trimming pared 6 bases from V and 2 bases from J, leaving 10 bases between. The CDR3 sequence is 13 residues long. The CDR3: CASRAGRNYGYTF. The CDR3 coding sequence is TGTGCCAGCAGAGCGGGGAGAAACTATGGCTACACCTTC.

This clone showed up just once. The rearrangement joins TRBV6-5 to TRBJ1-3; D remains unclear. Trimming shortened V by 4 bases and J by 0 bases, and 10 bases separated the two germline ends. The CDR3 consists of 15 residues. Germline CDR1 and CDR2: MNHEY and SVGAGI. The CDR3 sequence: CASSSLPGSGNTIYF. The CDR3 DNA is TGTGCCAGCAGTTCCCTTCCCGGCTCTGGAAACACCATATATTTT.

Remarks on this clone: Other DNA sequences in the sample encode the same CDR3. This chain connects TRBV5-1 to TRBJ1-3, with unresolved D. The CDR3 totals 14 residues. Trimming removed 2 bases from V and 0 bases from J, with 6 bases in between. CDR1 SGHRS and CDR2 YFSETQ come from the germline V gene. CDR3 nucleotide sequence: TGCGCCAGCAGCTTTGGCAGCTCTGGAAACACCATATATTTT. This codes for CASSFGSSGNTIYF.

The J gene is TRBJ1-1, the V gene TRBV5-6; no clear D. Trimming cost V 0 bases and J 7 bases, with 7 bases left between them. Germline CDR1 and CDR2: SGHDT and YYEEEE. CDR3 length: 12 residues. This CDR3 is CASSLGRVEAFF. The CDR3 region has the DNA TGTGCCAGCAGCTTGGGAAGAGTTGAAGCTTTCTTT.

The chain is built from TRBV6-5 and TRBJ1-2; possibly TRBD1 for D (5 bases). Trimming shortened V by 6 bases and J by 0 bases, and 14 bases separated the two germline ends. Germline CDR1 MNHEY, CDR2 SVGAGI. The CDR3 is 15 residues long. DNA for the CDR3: TGTGCCAGCAGCGCAGTAGACAGCACTAACTATGGCTACACCTTC. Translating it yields CASSAVDSTNYGYTF.

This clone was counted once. CDR3 sequence (DNA): TGTGCCAGTAGTGAGGGTAGCACAGATACGCAGTATTTT. As protein: CASSEGSTDTQYF. The gene calls are TRBV19 and TRBJ2-3; perhaps TRBD2 as D (5 bases). Germline CDR1 and CDR2: LNHDA and SQIVND (reference sequence). The CDR3 sequence is 13 residues long. V was shortened by 5 bases and J by 0 bases, with 6 bases between the two germline ends.

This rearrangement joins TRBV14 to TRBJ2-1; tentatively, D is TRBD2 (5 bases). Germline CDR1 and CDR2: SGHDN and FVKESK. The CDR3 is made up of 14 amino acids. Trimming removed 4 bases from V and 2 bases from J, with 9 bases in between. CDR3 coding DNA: TGTGCCAGCAGCCCTCGGGATCCCTACAATGAGCAGTTCTTC. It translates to CASSPRDPYNEQFF.

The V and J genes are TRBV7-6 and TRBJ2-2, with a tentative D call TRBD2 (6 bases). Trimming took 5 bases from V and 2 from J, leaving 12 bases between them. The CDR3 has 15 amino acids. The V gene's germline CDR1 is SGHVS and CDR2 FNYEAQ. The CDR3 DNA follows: TGTGCCAGCAGCCCCGGGACTTTAAACACCGGGGAGCTGTTTTTT. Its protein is CASSPGTLNTGELFF.

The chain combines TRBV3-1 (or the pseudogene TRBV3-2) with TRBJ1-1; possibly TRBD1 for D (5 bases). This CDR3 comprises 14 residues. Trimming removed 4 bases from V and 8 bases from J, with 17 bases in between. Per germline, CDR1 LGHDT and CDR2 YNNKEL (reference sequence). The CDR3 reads CASSPYRGVREAFF. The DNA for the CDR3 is TGTGCCAGCAGCCCCTATCGGGGGGTAAGGGAAGCTTTCTTT.

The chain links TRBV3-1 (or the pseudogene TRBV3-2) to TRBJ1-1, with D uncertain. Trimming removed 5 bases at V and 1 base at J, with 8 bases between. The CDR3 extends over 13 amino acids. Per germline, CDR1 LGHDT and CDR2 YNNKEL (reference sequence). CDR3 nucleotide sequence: TGTGCCAGCAGCTCACAGAAGAACACTGAAGCTTTCTTT. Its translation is CASSSQKNTEAFF.

In nucleotides, the CDR3 is TGTGCCAGCAGTTTGGTGCCCAACTCGTACCAAGAGACCCAGTACTTC. Translated, it gives CASSLVPNSYQETQYF. The chain joins TRBV28 to TRBJ2-5; D is unclear. The CDR3 has 16 residues. CDR1 is MDHEN, CDR2 SYDVKM, per germline. V was shortened by 3 bases and J by 0 bases, with 14 bases between the two germline ends.